These 30 T cell receptor beta chains were all obtained from the same sample, sequenced in a study of blood T cell repertoires in COVID-19. Assay used: immunoSEQ multiplex PCR; TCRdb lists only in-frame clones, some missing. The sample carries some 160,000 clones, approximately 79% recorded once. The sequencing input was PBMCs or T cells enriched from blood (not recorded which). Receptors were obtained from a woman aged 70-85 years in a cohort exposed to, infected with or recovered from COVID-19 (not recorded which).

This chain links TRBV25-1 with TRBJ2-6; D perhaps matches TRBD1 (5 bases). Trimming shortened V by 6 bases and J by 0 bases, and 18 bases separated the two germline ends. Germline V gene lookup returns CDR1 MGHDK and CDR2 SYGVNS. There are 18 residues in the CDR3. CDR3: CASSDDSVPFSGANVLTF. As DNA, the CDR3 is TGTGCCAGCAGCGATGACAGCGTGCCGTTCTCTGGGGCCAACGTCCTGACTTTC.

The chain recombines TRBV29-1 with TRBJ1-4; a weak D match, TRBD1 (5 bases). Germline CDR1 is SQVTM and CDR2 is ANQGSEA. Trimming stripped 4 bases from V and 6 bases from J, with 9 bases between. This CDR3 contains 12 residues. As DNA, the CDR3 is TGCAGCGTTGCTGAAGGGGATGAAAAACTGTTTTTT. This translates into CSVAEGDEKLFF.

This rearrangement joins TRBV28 to TRBJ2-7, with a weak D call TRBD2 (5 bases). The CDR3 contains 14 residues. From germline, CDR1 is MDHEN and CDR2 SYDVKM. The germline V and J ends were trimmed by 4 bases and 6 bases, with 16 bases remaining between them. CDR3 nucleotides: TGTGCCAGCAGTTACCGAATTAGCGCCGGCGAGCAGTACTTC. This encodes CASSYRISAGEQYF.

The chain couples TRBV24-1 to TRBJ1-5; no clear D gene. Germline CDR1 reads KGHDR; CDR2 reads SFDVKD. Between the trimmed V and J ends, which lost 7 bases and 5 bases, there was a span of 11 bases. CDR3 length equals 13 residues. This chain's CDR3 is CATSQTTDQPQHF. CDR3 bases: TGTGCCACCAGCCAAACAACCGATCAGCCCCAGCATTTT.

This clone was detected a few times. The chain recombines TRBV6-4 with TRBJ1-1, with 8 bases lining up with TRBD1. Trimming cost V 6 bases and J 3 bases; bases outside gene matches: 9. The CDR3 totals 15 residues. Germline-derived CDR1 and CDR2 are MRHNA and SNTAGT. In DNA, the CDR3 is TGTGCCAGCAGCAAGGACAGGGCGTGGTACACTGAAGCTTTCTTT. This translates into CASSKDRAWYTEAFF.

The CDR3 DNA follows: TGTGCCAGCAGTAACAGGGCTGGGGCCAACGTCCTGACTTTC. Encoded protein: CASSNRAGANVLTF. The chain links TRBV2 to TRBJ2-6, with D possibly being TRBD1 (6 bases). The CDR3 length is 14 residues. CDR1 is SNHLY, CDR2 FYNNEI, per germline. V dropped 5 bases and J dropped 2 bases, with 7 bases sitting between them.

In this sample, this clone turned up a few times. The rearrangement links TRBV5-1 to TRBJ2-2; D gene ambiguous. The CDR3 consists of 15 residues. Germline V gene data show CDR1 as SGHRS and CDR2 as YFSETQ. The V and J ends lost 4 bases and 5 bases respectively, with 15 bases between them. The CDR3 nucleotides are TGCGCCAGCAGCCGGATGAGGTCTGGAACCGGGGAGCTGTTTTTT. Amino acids: CASSRMRSGTGELFF. Variable domain in full (rest from reference TRBV5-1 and TRBJ2-2): KAGVTQTPRYLIKTRGQQVTLSCSPISGHRSVSWYQQTPGQGLQFLFEYFSETQRNKGNFPGRFSGRQFSNSRSEMNVSTLELGDSALYLCASSRMRSGTGELFFGEGSRLTVL.

The V gene is TRBV30, the J gene TRBJ1-2; TRBD1 agrees at 8 bases. CDR3 size: 13 residues. V was clipped by 0 bases and J by 8 bases; unmatched bases: 5. The germline V gene has CDR1 GTSNPN and CDR2 SVGIG (reference sequence). The CDR3 DNA is TGTGCCTGGAGTGTGGCAGGGGGCGTAGGCTACACCTTC. Amino acids: CAWSVAGGVGYTF. The full variable domain, in which reference TRBV30 and TRBJ1-2 provide the parts outside the CDR3, is SQTIHQWPATLVQPVGSPLSLECTVEGTSNPNLYWYRQAAGRGLQLLFYSVGIGQISSEVPQNLSASRPQDRQFILSSKKLLLSDSGFYLCAWSVAGGVGYTFGSGTRLTVV.

The chain is built from TRBV5-3 and TRBJ2-7; D possibly corresponds to TRBD2 (5 bases). TRBV5-3 is sorted into the ORF group, with uncertain function. V was cut by 4 bases and J by 4 bases, with 6 bases left in between. This CDR3 is built from 11 residues. CDR3 nucleotide sequence: TGTGCCAGAAGCGGGGAGTACGAGCAGTACTTC. Translating gives CARSGEYEQYF.

The chain is built from TRBV30 and TRBJ2-3; 10 bases agree with TRBD1. V dropped 5 bases and J dropped 5; count of bases not matched to a gene: 1. The CDR3 runs to 12 residues. Germline V gives CDR1 GTSNPN, CDR2 SVGIG (reference sequence). As DNA, the CDR3 is TGTGCCTGGGGGGACAGGGGAGATACGCAGTATTTT. The encoded protein is CAWGDRGDTQYF.

V gene TRBV5-4 combines with J gene TRBJ2-7, with 10 bases aligning to TRBD1. Trimming took 0 bases from V and 7 from J; bases not matched to a gene: 4. This CDR3 has 14 residues. Germline loops: CDR1 SGHNT, CDR2 YYREEE (reference sequence). The CDR3 sequence is CASSLGQGAREQYF. The DNA of the CDR3 is TGTGCCAGCAGCTTGGGACAGGGGGCGAGAGAGCAGTACTTC.

The rearrangement uses TRBV6-1 and TRBJ2-3; perhaps TRBD2 as D (6 bases). The CDR3 is 20 residues long. From germline, CDR1 is MNHNS and CDR2 SASEGT. Between the trimmed V and J ends, which lost 3 bases and 2 bases, there was a span of 27 bases. CDR3: CASSDPRYSGNDKNTDTQYF. DNA for the CDR3: TGTGCCAGCAGTGACCCAAGGTATAGCGGAAACGATAAGAACACAGATACGCAGTATTTT.

The chain carries TRBV28 and TRBJ1-1; 7 nucleotides match TRBD1. Per germline, CDR1 MDHEN and CDR2 SYDVKM. This CDR3 has 13 residues. V was pared by 6 bases and J by 2 bases, with 3 bases of the junction left unmatched. The CDR3 DNA reads TGTGCCAGCAGGGGGACAGAAAACACTGAAGCTTTCTTT. Translation gives CASRGTENTEAFF.

This chain uses TRBV27 with TRBJ2-7, with 7 bases matching TRBD2. This CDR3 region has 15 residues. In germline, CDR1 is MNHEY, CDR2 SMNVEV (reference sequence). V lost 2 bases and J lost 2; bases outside the gene matches: 6. CDR3 nucleotides: TGTGCCAGCAGTTTAGGGGGGGAATTTACCTACGAGCAGTACTTC. This codes for CASSLGGEFTYEQYF.

The chain uses TRBV3-1 (or the pseudogene TRBV3-2) and TRBJ2-7, with D uncertain. This CDR3 is built from 15 residues. Germline V gene sequence: CDR1 LGHDT, CDR2 YNNKEL (reference sequence). The V end was cut by 1 base, the J end by 3 bases, with 13 bases between. The CDR3 coding sequence is TGTGCCAGCAGCCAAGCCGAGAGGCGGAACTACGAGCAGTACTTC. It codes for CASSQAERRNYEQYF.

CDR3 coding DNA: TGCGCCAGCAGCTTGATGACTAGCGGACCACCCCAGTACTTC. Its translation is CASSLMTSGPPQYF. The chain is built from TRBV5-1 and TRBJ2-5; 9 positions agree with TRBD2. Germline V gene data show CDR1 as SGHRS and CDR2 as YFSETQ. This CDR3 region has 14 residues. V lost 1 base, J lost 9 bases, and 7 bases stayed unmatched.

J is TRBJ2-3 and V is TRBV28; 9 bases line up with TRBD2. The CDR3 is 14 residues long. Unmatched junction bases numbered 7, after V lost 8 bases and J lost 4 bases. Germline V gene sequence: CDR1 MDHEN, CDR2 SYDVKM. CDR3 DNA sequence: TGTGCCAGCCACCTTAGCGGGAGTGCAGATACGCAGTATTTT. The encoded protein is CASHLSGSADTQYF.

The rearrangement joins TRBV27 to TRBJ1-4, with 9 bases matching TRBD1. Germline trimming cut 5 bases from V and 7 bases from J; bases unmatched to any gene: 5. Germline V CDR1 and CDR2: MNHEY, SMNVEV (reference sequence). This CDR3 comprises 14 residues. CDR3 region: CASSPGTGPEKLFF. The CDR3 region has the DNA TGTGCCAGCAGTCCAGGGACAGGGCCTGAAAAACTGTTTTTT.

This clone was observed a single time. The chain recombines TRBV28 with TRBJ1-2; 9 nucleotides agree with TRBD1. Germline CDR1 is MDHEN and CDR2 is SYDVKM. The CDR3 has 17 amino acids. V dropped 6 bases and J dropped 4; count of bases not matched to a gene: 15. CDR3 protein: CASRDSGTGFGGYGYTF. CDR3 nucleotides: TGTGCCAGCAGGGACTCGGGGACAGGGTTTGGTGGCTATGGCTACACCTTC.

The genes are TRBV3-1 (or the pseudogene TRBV3-2) and TRBJ1-2; D is possibly TRBD1 (6 bases). V gave up 0 bases and J gave up 8 bases, with 16 bases separating them. CDR3 size: 15 residues. Germline V gene data show CDR1 as LGHDT and CDR2 as YNNKEL (reference sequence). The CDR3 bases are TGTGCCAGCAGCCAAGAGTGGGGGCGCGGATCCGGCTACACCTTC. Translated, it gives CASSQEWGRGSGYTF.

Details on this clone: The same CDR3 arises from other DNA sequences in this sample as well. This chain's CDR3 is CASSLSGRSYEQYF. The CDR3 DNA is TGTGCCAGCAGCTTGAGCGGGAGAAGCTACGAGCAGTACTTC. This rearrangement joins TRBV11-3 to TRBJ2-7, with TRBD2 matching over 8 bases. V gave up 3 bases and J gave up 3 bases; unmatched junction bases: 4. Germline CDR1 SGHNT, CDR2 YENEEA. The CDR3 contains 14 residues.

This clone has just one count. The CDR3 region is CASSYIEKGVTQYF. CDR3 nucleotide sequence: TGTGCCAGCAGTTACATCGAGAAGGGGGTTACGCAGTATTTT. The gene calls are TRBV6-2 or TRBV6-3 and TRBJ2-3; possibly TRBD1 for D (6 bases). Germline values: CDR1 MNHEY, CDR2 SVGEGT. This CDR3 comprises 14 residues. The germline V and J ends were trimmed by 2 bases and 8 bases, with 14 bases remaining between them.

The rearrangement uses TRBV4-2 and TRBJ2-1; TRBD2 aligns across 7 bases. The CDR3 loop spans 16 amino acids. V gave up 6 bases and J gave up 2 bases; unmatched junction bases: 10. CDR1 and CDR2 from the germline V gene are LGHNA and YNFKEQ. The CDR3 nucleotides read TGTGCCAGCAGGGTTAGCGGGCTACGCCCCTACAATGAGCAGTTCTTC. Protein sequence: CASRVSGLRPYNEQFF.

This chain links TRBV11-2 with TRBJ1-4, with TRBD1 as a possible D gene (5 bases). Germline CDR1 and CDR2: SGHAT and FQNNGV. The V end was cut by 5 bases, the J end by 7 bases, with 14 bases between. This CDR3 has 14 amino acids. The CDR3 coding sequence is TGTGCCAGCAGCCCGATTAGGGGAGGTGAAAAACTGTTTTTT. Its translation: CASSPIRGGEKLFF.

J is TRBJ2-1 and V is TRBV2; possibly TRBD2 for D (5 bases). This CDR3 has 13 residues. V lost 4 bases, J lost 4 bases, and 8 bases lay in between. Germline V gene data show CDR1 as SNHLY and CDR2 as FYNNEI. The CDR3 sequence: CASSAPGYNEQFF. The CDR3 DNA reads TGTGCCAGCAGTGCTCCGGGGTACAATGAGCAGTTCTTC.

This chain joins TRBV19 and TRBJ2-1; 8 bases align to TRBD2. The V gene end was trimmed by 9 bases and the J gene end by 5 bases; junction bases not matched to a gene: 9. The CDR3 is 14 residues long. CDR1 and CDR2 from the germline V gene are LNHDA and SQIVND (reference sequence). The CDR3 DNA reads as TGTGCCAGCAGACCGCCCGGGAGGGACAATGAGCAGTTCTTC. This sequence encodes CASRPPGRDNEQFF. The variable domain in full, with the rest retrieved from reference TRBV19 and TRBJ2-1, is DGGITQSPKYLFRKEGQNVTLSCEQNLNHDAMYWYRQDPGQGLRLIYYSQIVNDFQKGDIAEGYSVSREKKESFPLTVTSAQKNPTAFYLCASRPPGRDNEQFFGPGTRLTVL.

CDR3: CASSLGRRAFF. The CDR3 bases are TGTGCCAGCAGCCTGGGGCGCAGGGCTTTCTTT. This chain links TRBV5-5 with TRBJ1-1; D might be TRBD1 (5 bases). Per germline, CDR1 SGHKS and CDR2 YYEKEE (reference sequence). Between the trimmed V and J ends, which lost 4 bases and 11 bases, there was a span of 12 bases. The CDR3 has 11 residues.

The rearrangement joins TRBV10-2 to TRBJ2-2; 14 bases fit TRBD2. Germline V lookup: CDR1 WSHSY, CDR2 SAAADI. Trimming at V came to 8 bases and at J to 4 bases, leaving 9 bases not matched to a gene. This CDR3 contains 17 residues. DNA of the CDR3: TGCGCCAGCGGAGGACTAGCGGGAGGTAGGGGCACCGGGGAGCTGTTTTTT. Protein product: CASGGLAGGRGTGELFF.

The chain links TRBV27 to TRBJ2-7; D is uncertain. V was cut by 6 bases and J by 2 bases, with 20 bases left in between. The CDR3 is made up of 16 amino acids. Germline V gene lookup returns CDR1 MNHEY and CDR2 SMNVEV (reference sequence). This chain's CDR3 is CASSLSGYDSAYEQYF. CDR3 DNA: TGTGCCAGCAGCCTATCTGGCTACGACTCCGCCTACGAGCAGTACTTC.

The gene calls are TRBV6-1 and TRBJ1-2, with D possibly being TRBD1 (5 bases). The CDR3 covers 15 residues. Between the trimmed V and J ends, which lost 0 bases and 4 bases, there was a span of 12 bases. Germline-derived CDR1 and CDR2 are MNHNS and SASEGT. The CDR3 DNA reads as TGTGCCAGCAGTGAAGCGGGGGGAATGGGCTATGGCTACACCTTC. Its protein product is CASSEAGGMGYGYTF.